This TCR beta chain originates from a study of molecular identifiers for immune sequencing clone quantification. There are 14 residues in the CDR3. With 5 bases removed from V and 6 bases from J, the gap between germline ends came to 14 bases. CDR1 and CDR2 from the germline V gene are LNHNV and YYDKDF (reference sequence). Study-wide results and caveats: Molecules of identical TCR sharing a barcode could underestimate highly expanded clone sizes. Clones that exceeded 20 RNA copies held over 97% of effector molecules, yet under 1% in naive cells.

This clonotype was counted at least ten times. Its specificity is not known. A single record per CDR3 protein comes from TCRdb applying MiXCR to the PCR reads. The data show about 320,000 distinct CDR3 sequences, about 20% seen once. The sequenced sample consisted of naive CD8+ T cells from blood, with Jurkat cell RNA spiked in. Subset here: FACS-sorted CD8+CD4-CCR7+CD45RA+ naive T cells. V gene TRBV15 combines with J gene TRBJ1-5; D uncertain. The TCR comes from a human donor in good health. Some libraries in this study had Jurkat cell RNA spiked in. This chain's CDR3 is CATSAPLSGQPQHF. The CDR3 coding sequence is TGTGCCACCAGCGCCCCACTGAGTGGTCAGCCCCAGCATTTT.